The 18 T cell receptor beta chains in this list originate from one sample, sequenced in a study of T cell repertoires in cytomegalovirus infection. MiXCR was run by TCRdb on the reads, yielding one entry per CDR3 protein. Among a few hundred thousand distinct CDR3 sequences listed, 40% were seen once. Antigens for these TCRs are unknown. This specimen consisted of cultured PBMCs, obtained from culture after CMV antigen stimulation. These receptors were obtained from a human donor in good health (CMV status not recorded). Some clones in this sample may be carry-over from other donors' samples.

The chain has TRBV12-5 and TRBJ2-3; a possible D gene is TRBD2 (5 bases). CDR1 is LGHNT and CDR2 is FRNRAP in the germline V gene. The CDR3 spans 18 residues. V was trimmed by 2 bases and J by 0 bases, leaving 18 bases between them. CDR3 residues: CASGLLTLGDTSTDTQYF. The CDR3 DNA sequence: TGTGCTAGTGGTTTGCTAACCCTCGGGGATACTAGCACAGATACGCAGTATTTT.

The chain uses TRBV6-5 and TRBJ2-7; tentatively, D is TRBD2 (6 bases). Germline assignment: CDR1 MNHEY and CDR2 SVGAGI. The CDR3 consists of 14 residues. Between the trimmed V and J ends, which lost 10 bases and 0 bases, there was a span of 16 bases. CDR3 DNA sequence: TGTGCCACCAGGGAGGCAGGGCTCTCCTACGAGCAGTACTTC. Protein sequence: CATREAGLSYEQYF.

Only one count was recorded for this clonotype. The CDR3 DNA sequence: TGTGCCAGCAGCTTGGTTTCGGGGGGCGGGACTGAAGCTTTCTTT. Translating it yields CASSLVSGGGTEAFF. V and J are TRBV5-6 and TRBJ1-1, with D possibly matching TRBD1 (6 bases). Looked up from germline, CDR1 is SGHDT and CDR2 is YYEEEE. The V end lost 0 bases, the J end lost 5 bases, and 14 bases lay between the germline ends. The CDR3 has 15 amino acids.

The chain couples TRBV20-1 to TRBJ2-5; D possibly corresponds to TRBD2 (6 bases). Germline CDR1 DFQATT, CDR2 SNEGSKA (reference sequence). V lost 3 bases and J lost 5, with 16 bases in between. The length of the CDR3 is 14 residues. In DNA, the CDR3 is TGCAGTGCTAGTATGGCGGGGATTGCGGAGACCCAGTACTTC. Residues: CSASMAGIAETQYF.

For the CDR3, the DNA is TGTGCCAGCTCACCACTACGGTCACCTAATGAAAAACTGTTTTTT. Its translation is CASSPLRSPNEKLFF. The chain couples TRBV18 to TRBJ1-4; no definite D call. CDR3 length: 15 residues. The germline V gene encodes CDR1 KGHSH and CDR2 LQKENI. Trimming shortened V by 1 base and J by 3 bases, and 9 bases separated the two germline ends.

Written as DNA, the CDR3 is TGTGCCAGCAGTTCCCCCTCGGGAAGCTATGGCTACACCTTC. Protein product: CASSSPSGSYGYTF. The gene calls are TRBV28 and TRBJ1-2; no definite D call. V gave up 4 bases and J gave up 4 bases, with 13 bases separating them. The length of the CDR3 is 14 residues. The germline CDR1 and CDR2 sequences are MDHEN and SYDVKM.

This chain uses TRBV29-1 with TRBJ1-2; D possibly corresponds to TRBD1 (5 bases). The germline V gene encodes CDR1 SQVTM and CDR2 ANQGSEA. With 6 bases removed from V and 7 bases from J, the gap between germline ends came to 12 bases. The CDR3 is 11 residues long. The CDR3 DNA reads as TGCAGCGTACATTCAGGGTCTGGCTACACCTTC. Amino acid sequence: CSVHSGSGYTF.

This rearrangement joins TRBV11-2 to TRBJ1-1; no clear D. V lost 5 bases and J 3 bases, leaving 16 bases between the germline ends. Looked up from germline, CDR1 is SGHAT and CDR2 is FQNNGV. The CDR3 covers 15 residues. Here the CDR3 reads CASSNIQRSDTEAFF. The CDR3 DNA sequence: TGTGCCAGCAGCAACATACAGAGGTCGGACACTGAAGCTTTCTTT.

The V and J genes are TRBV7-2 and TRBJ1-2; D is undetermined. The CDR3 spans 15 residues. Looked up from germline, CDR1 is SGHTA and CDR2 is FQGNSA. Between the trimmed V and J ends, which lost 2 bases and 3 bases, there was a span of 13 bases. The CDR3 reads CASSLKSGFDYGYTF. CDR3 bases: TGTGCCAGCAGCTTAAAGTCCGGTTTTGACTATGGCTACACCTTC.

This clonotype has a handful of counts. The CDR3 DNA sequence: TGCAGTGCGGCAGACACCCGCTCTGGAAACACCATATATTTT. Translated, it gives CSAADTRSGNTIYF. The rearrangement joins TRBV20-1 to TRBJ1-3; D is unresolved. Looked up from germline, CDR1 is DFQATT and CDR2 is SNEGSKA (reference sequence). Trimming stripped 6 bases from V and 0 bases from J, with 12 bases between. The CDR3 loop spans 14 amino acids.

This clonotype has at least ten counts. The chain has TRBV7-2 and TRBJ1-4; D uncertain. The V and J ends lost 0 bases and 2 bases respectively, with 13 bases between them. Germline loops: CDR1 SGHTA, CDR2 FQGNSA. The CDR3 contains 17 residues. Here the CDR3 DNA reads TGTGCCAGCAGCTTAGCTCCGGTGAAAGGGACTAATGAAAAACTGTTTTTT. Translating gives CASSLAPVKGTNEKLFF.

The V and J genes are TRBV7-2 and TRBJ2-5, with 11 bases identical to TRBD2. This CDR3 contains 16 residues. V gave up 2 bases and J gave up 5 bases; unmatched junction bases: 7. Germline V gene sequence: CDR1 SGHTA, CDR2 FQGNSA. CDR3 residues: CASSLWGSGGVETQYF. CDR3 bases: TGTGCCAGCAGCTTATGGGGTAGCGGGGGGGTTGAGACCCAGTACTTC.

The V gene is TRBV7-8, the J gene TRBJ2-3, with no clear D. Trimming shortened V by 3 bases and J by 0 bases, and 7 bases separated the two germline ends. This CDR3 contains 14 residues. The germline V gene has CDR1 SGHVS and CDR2 FQNEAQ. CDR3 sequence: CASSFSPSTDTQYF. Here the CDR3 DNA reads TGTGCCAGCAGCTTCTCTCCTAGCACAGATACGCAGTATTTT.

The V call is TRBV7-6, the J call TRBJ2-1, with D perhaps matching TRBD1 (6 bases). CDR1 and CDR2 from the germline V gene are SGHVS and FNYEAQ. The CDR3 is 14 residues long. Trimming took 0 bases from V and 7 from J, leaving 10 bases between them. CDR3 in amino acids: CASSLAQGSNEQFF. The DNA of the CDR3 is TGTGCCAGCAGCTTAGCTCAGGGGAGTAATGAGCAGTTCTTC.

The CDR3 is CASSLVQDGYTF. In nucleotides, the CDR3 is TGTGCCAGCAGCTTAGTTCAGGATGGCTACACCTTC. The chain joins TRBV7-9 to TRBJ1-2; D gene ambiguous. With 1 base removed from V and 6 bases from J, the gap between germline ends came to 6 bases. Per germline, CDR1 SEHNR and CDR2 FQNEAQ (reference sequence). CDR3 length: 12 residues.

This clonotype appeared a few times. V usage is TRBV11-2 and J usage is TRBJ2-7; TRBD1 or TRBD2 may be the D gene (5 bases each). The CDR3 runs 16 residues. Looked up from germline, CDR1 is SGHAT and CDR2 is FQNNGV. Trimming took off 9 bases at V and 2 bases at J, with 23 bases between the two ends. CDR3 DNA: TGTGCCAGTACTAGGGGTGCAGGGATCTACGCCTACGAGCAGTACTTC. This codes for CASTRGAGIYAYEQYF.

This clonotype was seen only a few times. The V and J genes are TRBV12-3 or TRBV12-4 and TRBJ2-7, with D hard to call. This CDR3 region has 14 residues. Deletions cut 3 bases from V and 5 bases from J, with 14 bases between. The CDR3 is CASSFHPRNHEQYF. CDR3 coding DNA: TGTGCCAGCAGTTTTCATCCGCGGAACCACGAGCAGTACTTC.

The CDR3 protein is CASSHADRGRGNTEAFF. Here the CDR3 DNA reads TGTGCCAGCAGCCACGCAGACAGGGGGCGCGGGAACACTGAAGCTTTCTTT. The chain employs TRBV3-1 and TRBJ1-1, with 10 positions matching TRBD1. Germline V lookup: CDR1 LGHDT, CDR2 YNNKEL (reference sequence). Trimming cost V 3 bases and J 1 base; bases outside gene matches: 8. The CDR3 is 17 residues long.